This TCR beta chain was sequenced in a study of PD-L1 blockade in urothelial cancer. The method was immunoSEQ multiplex PCR; TCRdb's version includes in-frame clones alone and lacks a portion of them. The sample includes about 91,000 clones, less than 90% of them seen just once. Time point reported: peripheral blood 6 weeks after treatment start. Germline assignment: CDR1 SEHNR and CDR2 FQNEAQ (reference sequence). The CDR3 extends over 17 amino acids. The V gene lost 0 bases and the J gene lost 0 bases, with 12 bases spanning the gap. This receptor was identified in a man aged 70-80 years with urothelial cancer. The chain combines TRBV7-9 with TRBJ2-4, with D possibly TRBD1 on 5 matching bases. Specimen: PBMCs, collected around atezolizumab (anti-PD-L1) treatment. The CDR3 sequence is CASSLATGVLAKNIQYF. The DNA for the CDR3 is TGTGCCAGCAGCTTAGCTACAGGAGTTCTAGCCAAAAACATTCAGTACTTC.